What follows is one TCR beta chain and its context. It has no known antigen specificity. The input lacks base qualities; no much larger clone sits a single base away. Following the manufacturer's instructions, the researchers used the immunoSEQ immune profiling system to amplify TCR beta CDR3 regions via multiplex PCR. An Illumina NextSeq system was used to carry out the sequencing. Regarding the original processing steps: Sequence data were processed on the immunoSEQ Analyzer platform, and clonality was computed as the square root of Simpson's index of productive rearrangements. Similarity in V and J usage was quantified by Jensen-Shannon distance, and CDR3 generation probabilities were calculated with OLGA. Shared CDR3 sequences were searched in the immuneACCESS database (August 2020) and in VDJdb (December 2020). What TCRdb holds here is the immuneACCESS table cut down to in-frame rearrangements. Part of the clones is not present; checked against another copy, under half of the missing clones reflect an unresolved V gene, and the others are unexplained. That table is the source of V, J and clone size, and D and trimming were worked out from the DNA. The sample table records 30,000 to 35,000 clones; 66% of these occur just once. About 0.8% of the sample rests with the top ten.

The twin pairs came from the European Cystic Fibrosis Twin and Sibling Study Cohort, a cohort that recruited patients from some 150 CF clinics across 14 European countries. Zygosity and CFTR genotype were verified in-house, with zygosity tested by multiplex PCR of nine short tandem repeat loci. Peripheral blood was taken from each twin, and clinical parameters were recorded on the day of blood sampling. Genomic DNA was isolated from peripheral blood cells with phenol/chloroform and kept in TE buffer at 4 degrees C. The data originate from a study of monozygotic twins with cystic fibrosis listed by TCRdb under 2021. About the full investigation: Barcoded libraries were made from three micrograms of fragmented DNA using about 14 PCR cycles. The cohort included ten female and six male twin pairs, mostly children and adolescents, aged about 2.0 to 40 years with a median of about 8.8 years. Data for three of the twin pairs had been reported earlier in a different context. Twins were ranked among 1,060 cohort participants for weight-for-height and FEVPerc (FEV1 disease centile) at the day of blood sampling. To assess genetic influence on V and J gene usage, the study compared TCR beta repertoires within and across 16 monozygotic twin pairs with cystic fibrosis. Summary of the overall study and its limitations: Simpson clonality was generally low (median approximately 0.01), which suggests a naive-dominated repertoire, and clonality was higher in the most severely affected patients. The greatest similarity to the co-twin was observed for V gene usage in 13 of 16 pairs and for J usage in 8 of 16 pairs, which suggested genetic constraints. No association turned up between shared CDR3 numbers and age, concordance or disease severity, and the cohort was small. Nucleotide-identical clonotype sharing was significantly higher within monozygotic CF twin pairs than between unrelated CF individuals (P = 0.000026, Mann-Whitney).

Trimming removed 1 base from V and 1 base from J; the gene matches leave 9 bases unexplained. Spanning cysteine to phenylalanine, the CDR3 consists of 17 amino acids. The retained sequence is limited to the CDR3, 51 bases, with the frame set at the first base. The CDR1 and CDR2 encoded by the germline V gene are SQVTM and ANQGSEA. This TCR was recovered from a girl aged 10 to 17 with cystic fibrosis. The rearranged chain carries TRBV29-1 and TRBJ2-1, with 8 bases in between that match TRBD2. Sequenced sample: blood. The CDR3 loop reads CSVEGMRGLGSYNEQFF. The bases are TGCAGCGTTGAAGGCATGAGGGGACTAGGGTCCTACAATGAGCAGTTCTTC.